This T cell receptor beta chain was identified during a study of cytomegalovirus exposure and HLA in healthy donors. Study-level information: Earlier work reported 117 million unique TCR beta sequences from 150 million to 200 million T cells. Overall study findings and caveats: A cluster of highly shared sequence variants was likely a sequencing artifact. Rare sequences made up most TCRs, while some public TCRs were found in many donors.

As for this clone: Its antigen is not known.

Germline lookup yields CDR1 SGDLS and CDR2 YYNGEE. The germline V and J ends were trimmed by 0 bases and 8 bases, with 12 bases remaining between them. The CDR3 covers 14 residues. PCR employed 60 Vbeta and 13 Jbeta primers. Produced via immunoSEQ multiplex PCR; TCRdb's table is partial and in-frame only. Among 110,000 or so clones listed, about 81% were seen once. The sequencing sample was made of PBMCs. The sequence derives from a man aged 25 to 40 in good health and CMV-seronegative. This chain links TRBV9 with TRBJ2-1; D remains ambiguous. CDR3 in amino acids: CASSVEISVDEQFF. The CDR3 DNA reads as TGTGCCAGCAGCGTAGAAATAAGCGTCGATGAGCAGTTCTTC. The variable domain in full, completed from reference TRBV9 and TRBJ2-1, reads DSGVTQTPKHLITATGQRVTLRCSPRSGDLSVYWYQQSLDQGLQFLIQYYNGEERAKGNILERFSAQQFPDLHSELNLSSLELGDSALYFCASSVEISVDEQFFGPGTRLTVL.